A selection of T cell receptor beta chains follows, all from one sample in a study of identical twins. TCRdb itself ran the 5' RACE reads through MiXCR, one entry per CDR3 protein. The sample includes 650,000 to 800,000 distinct CDR3 sequences, over 8.5% of them seen just once. This sample was shared with a second study, whose subject was yellow fever vaccine responses in identical twins.

The sequenced sample consisted of PBMCs. All receptors come from a woman between 18 and 29 years old in good health. CDR3s include the opening cysteine and the closing phenylalanine or tryptophan. A D gene is named only where the DNA matches it firmly. Clone size appears in some rows only: once, few, many, or a class for an expanded clone.

13	NA	TRBV27	TRBJ1-6	few	CASSQTAGSPLHF	TGTGCCAGCAGTCAAACCGCGGGGTCACCCCTCCACTTT
17	NA	TRBV6-1	TRBJ2-2	many	CASTNSLSVPHTGELFF	TGTGCCAGCACCAACAGCCTGAGTGTACCTCACACCGGGGAGCTGTTTTTT
12	NA	TRBV30	TRBJ2-5	NA	CAWTGNQETQYF	TGTGCCTGGACCGGGAACCAAGAGACCCAGTACTTC
14	TRBD2	TRBV12-3/TRBV12-4	TRBJ2-1	few	CASRSGTSKHEQFF	TGTGCCAGCAGGTCCGGGACTAGCAAACATGAGCAGTTCTTC
13	NA	TRBV19	TRBJ2-7	few	CASSTSQVYEQYF	TGTGCCAGTAGTACTTCCCAGGTCTACGAGCAGTACTTC
14	TRBD2	TRBV20-1	TRBJ2-7	NA	CSASGAGLGYEQYF	TGCAGTGCTAGTGGAGCGGGGTTAGGGTACGAGCAGTACTTC
16	NA	TRBV10-2	TRBJ2-7	NA	CASSESSGVVAYEQYF	TGCGCCAGCAGTGAGTCGTCGGGAGTGGTTGCCTACGAGCAGTACTTC
17	NA	TRBV4-1	TRBJ2-1	few	CASSRLRSGIVYNEQFF	TGCGCCAGCAGCCGTTTAAGATCGGGGATAGTCTACAATGAGCAGTTCTTC
15	NA	TRBV20-1	TRBJ2-1	NA	CSASSSQDQRNEQFF	TGCAGTGCTAGCTCCTCACAGGACCAACGCAATGAGCAGTTCTTC
15	TRBD1	TRBV6-5	TRBJ2-5	NA	CASSYSGQGAETQYF	TGTGCCAGCAGTTACTCGGGACAGGGGGCAGAGACCCAGTACTTC
13	NA	TRBV11-2	TRBJ1-1	NA	CASSLVGYTEAFF	TGTGCCAGCAGCTTAGTCGGTTACACTGAAGCTTTCTTT
14	TRBD1	TRBV10-3	TRBJ1-2	few	CAISELGQTYGYTF	TGTGCCATCAGTGAGCTGGGACAGACCTATGGCTACACCTTC
13	NA	TRBV5-5	TRBJ1-5	many	CASSLETSWPQHF	TGTGCCAGCAGCTTGGAGACATCTTGGCCCCAGCATTTT
19	NA	TRBV5-6	TRBJ2-5	many	CASSLYWAGPSIQKETQYF	TGTGCCAGCAGCCTTTATTGGGCAGGCCCTAGTATCCAGAAAGAGACCCAGTACTTC
19	TRBD2	TRBV20-1	TRBJ2-1	many	CSARGQLAGVIEQTDEQFF	TGCAGTGCTAGAGGCCAGCTAGCGGGAGTGATTGAACAAACCGATGAGCAGTTCTTC
18	TRBD2	TRBV6-5	TRBJ2-3	NA	CASSYDPGTSGNTDTQYF	TGTGCCAGCAGTTACGATCCCGGGACTAGCGGAAACACAGATACGCAGTATTTT
13	TRBD2	TRBV30	TRBJ2-1	NA	CAWTSGLWDEQFF	TGTGCCTGGACTAGCGGGTTGTGGGATGAGCAGTTCTTC
15	NA	TRBV5-1	TRBJ2-1	NA	CASSRRDTSYNEQFF	TGCGCCAGCAGCAGACGGGACACCTCCTACAATGAGCAGTTCTTC
14	NA	TRBV20-1	TRBJ2-5	NA	CSAKKASKGETQYF	TGCAGTGCTAAGAAGGCCTCAAAGGGAGAGACCCAGTACTTC
15	TRBD2	TRBV4-3	TRBJ2-7	many	CASSLAGGQGYEQYF	TGCGCCAGCAGCCTAGCGGGAGGGCAAGGGTACGAGCAGTACTTC
15	NA	TRBV9	TRBJ2-1	few	CASSVGLVKGNEQFF	TGTGCCAGCAGCGTAGGCCTAGTGAAGGGGAATGAGCAGTTCTTC
16	NA	TRBV7-2	TRBJ2-5	few	CASALYQGLWEETQYF	TGTGCCAGCGCATTATACCAGGGGTTGTGGGAAGAGACCCAGTACTTC
15	TRBD1	TRBV3-1	TRBJ2-2	many	CASSLTGGNTGELFF	TGTGCCAGCAGCCTAACAGGGGGGAACACCGGGGAGCTGTTTTTT
15	NA	TRBV5-5	TRBJ2-7	NA	CASSLARDWNYEQYF	TGTGCCAGCAGCTTGGCCCGGGACTGGAACTACGAGCAGTACTTC
17	TRBD1	TRBV7-2	TRBJ2-2	NA	CASSLPPGQGNGGELFF	TGTGCCAGCAGCCTTCCACCAGGACAGGGAAATGGCGGGGAGCTGTTTTTT
16	TRBD2	TRBV7-9	TRBJ2-1	NA	CASSLGELAGDNEQFF	TGTGCCAGCAGCTTAGGGGAACTAGCGGGAGACAATGAGCAGTTCTTC
16	TRBD1	TRBV29-1	TRBJ2-7	NA	CSVEGRDRGLEYEQYF	TGCAGCGTTGAAGGTAGAGACAGGGGGTTGGAGTACGAGCAGTACTTC
15	NA	TRBV11-2	TRBJ2-6	few	CASSFTGAGANVLTF	TGTGCCAGCAGCTTTACTGGGGCTGGGGCCAACGTCCTGACTTTC
15	TRBD1	TRBV30	TRBJ1-5	many	CAWRAQGGSNQPQHF	TGTGCCTGGAGGGCCCAGGGGGGAAGCAATCAGCCCCAGCATTTT
15	TRBD2	TRBV25-1	TRBJ2-3	NA	CASSALAENTDTQYF	TGTGCCAGCAGTGCGCTAGCGGAAAACACAGATACGCAGTATTTT
14	TRBD1	TRBV29-1	TRBJ2-7	many	CSENFRDRENEQYF	TGCAGCGAAAACTTCCGGGACAGGGAGAACGAGCAGTACTTC
16	TRBD2	TRBV12-3/TRBV12-4	TRBJ2-2	many	CASSLKASGWTGELFF	TGTGCCAGCAGTTTAAAAGCTAGCGGGTGGACCGGGGAGCTGTTTTTT
11	TRBD1	TRBV20-1	TRBJ1-2	few	CSAPTGVGYTF	TGCAGTGCCCCGACAGGGGTTGGCTACACCTTC